Sequencing of this T cell receptor (beta chain) was carried out in a study of cytomegalovirus exposure and HLA in healthy donors. Researchers ran the PCR with 60 Vbeta and 13 Jbeta primers. TCRdb's table, derived via immunoSEQ multiplex PCR, lists solely in-frame clones and lacks some. The profile shows 110,000 or so clones, more than 65% of them singletons. Germline V gene sequence: CDR1 MNHEY, CDR2 SVGAGI. V was trimmed by 6 bases and J by 2 bases, leaving 10 bases between them. The CDR3 covers 13 residues. V is TRBV6-5 and J is TRBJ1-1; TRBD1 might be the D (6 bases). The sample consisted of PBMCs. This clonotype was sampled from a man aged 25-45 years in good health and CMV-seronegative. DNA for the CDR3: TGTGCCAGCAGCGGACAGTACAACACTGAAGCTTTCTTT. It is translated as CASSGQYNTEAFF.